A selection of T cell receptor beta chains follows, all from one sample in a study of identifying expanded T cells in peripheral blood. Clones were read by immunoSEQ multiplex PCR, and TCRdb kept only the in-frame ones, dropping some. The repertoire consists of more than 70,000 clones, with about 86% occurring once and the leading ten covering approximately 5.6%. Sequenced sample: blood. Receptors originate from a person aged 18 to 69 in good health. CDR3s include the opening cysteine and the closing phenylalanine or tryptophan. Each record gives: CDR3 length, J gene, D gene, V gene, clone size, CDR3 DNA, CDR3 protein. A D gene is named only where the DNA matches it firmly. Clone size is given for some rows only: seen once, a few or many times, or a class if the clone is expanded.

cdr3_length: 14; j_call: TRBJ1-4; d_call: NA; v_call: TRBV25-1; clone_size: NA; cdr3_nt: TGTGCCAGCACCCCCAAGGGAACTAATGAAAAACTGTTTTTT; cdr3_aa: CASTPKGTNEKLFF
cdr3_length: 13; j_call: TRBJ1-3; d_call: TRBD1; v_call: TRBV29-1; clone_size: NA; cdr3_nt: TGCAGCGTAGGACAGGCCTCTGGAAACACCATATATTTT; cdr3_aa: CSVGQASGNTIYF
cdr3_length: 12; j_call: TRBJ2-7; d_call: NA; v_call: TRBV7-6; clone_size: NA; cdr3_nt: TGTGCCAGCTCAGGGCAGAACTACGAGCAGTACTTC; cdr3_aa: CASSGQNYEQYF
cdr3_length: 15; j_call: TRBJ2-7; d_call: TRBD1; v_call: TRBV18; clone_size: NA; cdr3_nt: TGTGCCAGCTCATCTGGACAGGGAATTACCTACGAGCAGTACTTC; cdr3_aa: CASSSGQGITYEQYF
cdr3_length: 16; j_call: TRBJ2-3; d_call: TRBD2; v_call: TRBV7-2; clone_size: NA; cdr3_nt: TGTGCCAGCAGCCCTTTCGGGGGGGGCCTCACAGATACGCAGTATTTT; cdr3_aa: CASSPFGGGLTDTQYF
cdr3_length: 15; j_call: TRBJ1-2; d_call: NA; v_call: TRBV4-2; clone_size: NA; cdr3_nt: TGTGCCAGCAGCCCCCCGGACCCGGGGTCGTTAGGCTACACCTTC; cdr3_aa: CASSPPDPGSLGYTF
cdr3_length: 13; j_call: TRBJ1-4; d_call: NA; v_call: TRBV2; clone_size: NA; cdr3_nt: TGTGCCAGCAGTGCCAGGGCTAATGAAAAACTGTTTTTT; cdr3_aa: CASSARANEKLFF
cdr3_length: 18; j_call: TRBJ2-7; d_call: NA; v_call: TRBV7-2; clone_size: NA; cdr3_nt: TGTGCCAGCAGCCCACAAACCCCCGGACCCCTAAACCCGGACGAGCAGTACTTC; cdr3_aa: CASSPQTPGPLNPDEQYF
cdr3_length: 15; j_call: TRBJ2-5; d_call: NA; v_call: TRBV11-2; clone_size: NA; cdr3_nt: TGTGCCAGCAGACTTAGACATACGACTGTGGAGACCCAGTACTTC; cdr3_aa: CASRLRHTTVETQYF
cdr3_length: 17; j_call: TRBJ2-7; d_call: TRBD2; v_call: TRBV7-8; clone_size: NA; cdr3_nt: TGTGCCAGCAGGCTAGCGGGGGGGCTGGTCCCCTCCTACGAGCAGTACTTC; cdr3_aa: CASRLAGGLVPSYEQYF
cdr3_length: 15; j_call: TRBJ1-6; d_call: NA; v_call: TRBV9; clone_size: once; cdr3_nt: TGTGCCAGCAGCGCCGCGGGCAGTATTAATTCACCCCTCCACTTT; cdr3_aa: CASSAAGSINSPLHF
cdr3_length: 18; j_call: TRBJ1-5; d_call: NA; v_call: TRBV6-1; clone_size: NA; cdr3_nt: TGTGCCAGCAGTGAAGGGGTTTGGGAAGGGGGGGTAGGCCAGCCCCAGCATTTT; cdr3_aa: CASSEGVWEGGVGQPQHF
cdr3_length: 16; j_call: TRBJ2-7; d_call: TRBD1; v_call: TRBV4-3; clone_size: NA; cdr3_nt: TGCGCCAGCAGTCGGGCCCAAGGGACAGGGGGCCGCGAGCAGTACTTC; cdr3_aa: CASSRAQGTGGREQYF
cdr3_length: 15; j_call: TRBJ1-6; d_call: NA; v_call: TRBV18; clone_size: NA; cdr3_nt: TGTGCCAGCTCACCACAGAACTCCTATAATTCACCCCTCCACTTT; cdr3_aa: CASSPQNSYNSPLHF
cdr3_length: 13; j_call: TRBJ1-6; d_call: TRBD1; v_call: TRBV18; clone_size: few; cdr3_nt: TGTGCCAGCTCGACAGGGCGAAATTCACCCCTCCACTTT; cdr3_aa: CASSTGRNSPLHF
cdr3_length: 15; j_call: TRBJ2-5; d_call: NA; v_call: TRBV5-1; clone_size: NA; cdr3_nt: TGCGCCAGCGCTGTTGGGGGAAATACCCAAGAGACCCAGTACTTC; cdr3_aa: CASAVGGNTQETQYF
cdr3_length: 14; j_call: TRBJ2-7; d_call: NA; v_call: TRBV27; clone_size: few; cdr3_nt: TGTGCCAGCAGTTTCACTGACAGCTCCTACGAGCAGTACTTC; cdr3_aa: CASSFTDSSYEQYF